The clone carrying this T cell receptor (beta chain) was counted a few times. Its cognate antigen is unknown. Using immunoSEQ multiplex PCR, the repertoire was profiled, and TCRdb retains in-frame clones only, with some absent. The sample holds some 60,000 clones, less than 95% seen once. This entry comes from a study of OX40 agonist ivuxolimab in advanced cancers. Across the study: Patients got intravenous ivuxolimab at 0.01 to 10 mg/kg every 2 weeks. A diagnosis of hepatocellular carcinoma, melanoma, renal cell or head and neck cancer was present in dose-escalation patients. Study observations and caveats: Expanded clones belonging to CD8+ T cells outnumbered, on average, those of CD4+.

This CDR3 contains 13 residues. V shed 0 bases and J shed 0 bases, with 1 base lying between them. Germline V gene sequence: CDR1 MNHNY, CDR2 SVGAGI (reference sequence). The sequence came from an adult with an advanced solid tumor such as melanoma, head and neck, liver or kidney cancer. The chain links TRBV6-6 to TRBJ2-3; D gene unclear. The input for sequencing was CD4+ or CD8+ T cells sorted from blood, taken in a trial of the OX40 agonist ivuxolimab. The CDR3 protein is CASSYSSTDTQYF. CDR3 nucleotides: TGTGCCAGCAGTTACTCTAGCACAGATACGCAGTATTTT.